This is a list of T cell receptor beta chains from one sample in a study of beta chain features in type 1 diabetes. Libraries were prepared by immunoSEQ multiplex PCR; TCRdb keeps only in-frame clonotypes and omits some of them. The table has approximately 160,000 clones, almost 65% seen once. The material sequenced was naive CD4+ T cells from blood. These receptors were collected from a man under 40 with type 1 diabetes. Both conserved end residues are part of each CDR3. The order of the fields is J gene, CDR3 length, clone size, D gene, V gene, CDR3 DNA, CDR3 protein. A D gene is named only where the DNA matches it firmly. The listing skips clone size in some rows; elsewhere it reads once, few, many or a size class.

>TRBJ1-1|15|.|.|TRBV15
TGTGCCACCAGCAGAGAAACAGTTCGGGTCACTGAAGCTTTCTTT
CATSRETVRVTEAFF
>TRBJ2-1|19|few|TRBD1|TRBV4-3
TGCGCCAGCAGCCAACAGACGGGACAGGGGGTGCCGTACTACAATGAGCAGTTCTTC
CASSQQTGQGVPYYNEQFF
>TRBJ2-1|15|few|TRBD2|TRBV6-1
TGTGCCAGCAGCCGCCGGGGACTAGCGGGGAATGAGCAGTTCTTC
CASSRRGLAGNEQFF
>TRBJ1-3|16|.|.|TRBV9
TGTGCCAGCAGCGTAGAACATCTGCTCTCTGGAAACACCATATATTTT
CASSVEHLLSGNTIYF
>TRBJ2-1|14|.|TRBD1|TRBV30
TGTGCCTGGAATACAGGGGGAGCCTACAATGAGCAGTTCTTC
CAWNTGGAYNEQFF
>TRBJ2-7|14|.|.|TRBV5-1
TGCGCCAGCAAACCCCGGGACGCAACCTACGAGCAGTACTTC
CASKPRDATYEQYF
>TRBJ1-1|14|.|.|TRBV9
TGTGCCAGCAGCGTAGTGACAGCGAACACTGAAGCTTTCTTT
CASSVVTANTEAFF
>TRBJ2-7|12|.|.|TRBV21-1
TGTGCCAGCAGCAAAGTGAGCGCCGGGCAGTACTTC
CASSKVSAGQYF
>TRBJ1-1|15|.|TRBD1|TRBV5-1
TGCGCCAGCAGCTTTACAGGGGATGGGAACACTGAAGCTTTCTTT
CASSFTGDGNTEAFF
>TRBJ1-1|14|.|.|TRBV7-2
TGTGCCAGCAGCGTAAGACAGCTCAACACTGAAGCTTTCTTT
CASSVRQLNTEAFF
>TRBJ2-5|14|few|.|TRBV29-1
TGCAGCGTTTTTGTAGGGCCGAGCCAAGAGACCCAGTACTTC
CSVFVGPSQETQYF
>TRBJ2-1|14|.|.|TRBV6-6
TGTGCCAGCAGTTACGGGTTAGAGACACGGGAGCAGTTCTTC
CASSYGLETREQFF
>TRBJ1-5|13|.|.|TRBV21-1
TGTGCCAGCAGCATGGACGTCGGTCAGCCCCAGCATTTT
CASSMDVGQPQHF
>TRBJ2-3|15|once|TRBD2|TRBV5-1
TGCGCCAGCAGGGGACTAGCGGGGGTCACAGATACGCAGTATTTT
CASRGLAGVTDTQYF
>TRBJ1-4|12|few|TRBD1|TRBV29-1
TGCAGCATCCGGGACAGGGTTGAAAAACTGTTTTTT
CSIRDRVEKLFF
>TRBJ1-3|12|.|.|TRBV30
TGTGCCTGGAGTTTAAGGGAAAACACCATATATTTT
CAWSLRENTIYF
>TRBJ2-1|14|.|.|TRBV28
TGTGCCAGCAGCCTCCGTGGGGTTTACAATGAGCAGTTCTTC
CASSLRGVYNEQFF
>TRBJ2-6|13|.|.|TRBV29-1
TGCAGCGTTTCGGGGACCGGGGCCAACGTCCTGACTTTC
CSVSGTGANVLTF
>TRBJ2-3|15|.|TRBD2|TRBV13
TGTGCCAGCAGCTTGATAGCGGGGGCCACAGATACGCAGTATTTT
CASSLIAGATDTQYF
>TRBJ1-2|14|.|.|TRBV4-3
TGCGCCAGCAGCCACATTGACGGTAACTATGGCTACACCTTC
CASSHIDGNYGYTF
>TRBJ2-1|13|.|.|TRBV7-2
TGTGCCAGCAGCATTAGCGGAAACAATGAGCAGTTCTTC
CASSISGNNEQFF
>TRBJ1-4|13|few|.|TRBV19
TGTGCCAGTAGTATCGACAACGCAAGAACTCTGTTTTTT
CASSIDNARTLFF
>TRBJ1-1|11|.|.|TRBV20-1
TGCAGTGTGGTGCACGACACTGAAGCTTTCTTT
CSVVHDTEAFF
>TRBJ2-1|14|.|.|TRBV27
TGTGCCAGCAGTTCCACAGGGTCAGGGAATGAGCAGTTCTTC
CASSSTGSGNEQFF
>TRBJ1-4|14|.|TRBD1|TRBV27
TGTGCCAGCAGCCGAACAGGGGGCGAGGAAAAACTGTTTTTT
CASSRTGGEEKLFF
>TRBJ2-1|14|.|TRBD1|TRBV23-1
TGCGCCAGCAGTCACCTTACAGGGGAAATTGAGCAGTTCTTC
CASSHLTGEIEQFF
>TRBJ2-4|14|.|.|TRBV28
TGTGCCAGCAGTTTAAATCCAGCAATTCACATTCAGTACTTC
CASSLNPAIHIQYF
>TRBJ1-2|15|.|.|TRBV18
TGTGCCAGCTCACCATCGACAGGAGCTAACTATGGCTACACCTTC
CASSPSTGANYGYTF
>TRBJ2-7|13|once|.|TRBV11-2
TGTGCCAGCAGCTTAGTTCTAGGCTACGAGCAGTACTTC
CASSLVLGYEQYF
>TRBJ1-5|15|.|.|TRBV19
TGTGCCAGTAGTATGACAACCGTAGGCGGGCAGCCCCAGCATTTT
CASSMTTVGGQPQHF
>TRBJ2-3|13|.|.|TRBV29-1
TGCAGCGTTGCCCGCGACCCCCAAGATACGCAGTATTTT
CSVARDPQDTQYF
>TRBJ2-3|13|.|TRBD2|TRBV7-2
TGTGCCAGCAGCCCGCGGGGGGGAGATACGCAGTATTTT
CASSPRGGDTQYF
>TRBJ2-1|12|.|.|TRBV10-3
TGTGCCATCAGTGAGTCTGGCAATGAGCAGTTCTTC
CAISESGNEQFF
>TRBJ1-1|16|few|.|TRBV4-1
TGCGCCAGCAGCCAAGATAGGATGGCAGCGAACACTGAAGCTTTCTTT
CASSQDRMAANTEAFF
>TRBJ1-6|13|.|TRBD1|TRBV18
TGTGCCAGCTCACGGGACAGATATTCACCCCTCCACTTT
CASSRDRYSPLHF
>TRBJ1-1|13|.|.|TRBV30
TGTGCCTGGAGTGAGGGCGGGGACACTGAAGCTTTCTTT
CAWSEGGDTEAFF
>TRBJ1-4|15|few|.|TRBV18
TGTGCCAGCTCACCGGTAGAGACAACTAATGAAAAACTGTTTTTT
CASSPVETTNEKLFF
>TRBJ2-7|14|.|TRBD1|TRBV30
TGTGCCTGGAGTAGGGGACAGGGGGCATCCGAGCAGTACTTC
CAWSRGQGASEQYF
>TRBJ2-1|15|.|.|TRBV18
TGTGCCAGCTCACTGACACGTAGCTCCTACAATGAGCAGTTCTTC
CASSLTRSSYNEQFF
>TRBJ2-7|19|once|TRBD1|TRBV14
TGTGCCAGCAGCCAAGAAGGAGTCCTCGGGACAGGAACCTTCTACGAGCAGTACTTC
CASSQEGVLGTGTFYEQYF
>TRBJ2-4|15|few|TRBD1|TRBV29-1
TGCAGCGTTGCTCCGGGACAGGGGGCCAAAAACATTCAGTACTTC
CSVAPGQGAKNIQYF
>TRBJ1-1|14|.|.|TRBV29-1
TGCAGCGTTGAAGTGAGGGCTTTTAACACTGAAGCTTTCTTT
CSVEVRAFNTEAFF
>TRBJ2-7|17|few|.|TRBV23-1
TGCGCCAGCAGTCAATCGTTCACACAGCCATCCTCCTACGAGCAGTACTTC
CASSQSFTQPSSYEQYF
>TRBJ1-4|13|.|.|TRBV30
TGTGCCTGGAGTGGGGGCCCTAATGAAAAACTGTTTTTT
CAWSGGPNEKLFF
>TRBJ2-3|9|.|.|TRBV7-9
TGTGCCACCACAGATACGCAGTATTTT
CATTDTQYF
>TRBJ2-7|10|.|.|TRBV20-1
TGCAGTGCTGGCCCTTACGAGCAGTACTTC
CSAGPYEQYF
>TRBJ2-3|17|.|TRBD2|TRBV10-3
TGTGCCATCAGTGAGTTCTCGGCGGGGGGCCCCACAGATACGCAGTATTTT
CAISEFSAGGPTDTQYF
>TRBJ2-3|14|.|.|TRBV6-5
TGTGCCAGCAGTTCGGGCCAGAGCACAGATACGCAGTATTTT
CASSSGQSTDTQYF
>TRBJ1-1|10|.|.|TRBV20-1
TGCAGTGCTAGTCGCAATGAAGCTTTCTTT
CSASRNEAFF
>TRBJ1-6|13|.|.|TRBV5-4
TGTGCCAGCGGAGAACAGGAAGATTCACCCCTCCACTTT
CASGEQEDSPLHF
>TRBJ2-5|12|.|.|TRBV10-3
TGTGCCACCCGCGGTGGGGGGGAGACCCAGTACTTC
CATRGGGETQYF
>TRBJ2-1|14|.|TRBD1|TRBV7-9
TGTGCCAGCAGCTCGTACAGGGGACGGAATGAGCAGTTCTTC
CASSSYRGRNEQFF
>TRBJ2-3|15|.|.|TRBV30
TGTGCCTGGGGACGGGGCCCGGGAACCACAGATACGCAGTATTTT
CAWGRGPGTTDTQYF
>TRBJ2-3|18|.|TRBD2|TRBV15
TGTGCCACCAGCAGAGAGATCCTAGCGGGGGTTGGGGCAGATACGCAGTATTTT
CATSREILAGVGADTQYF
>TRBJ2-1|12|.|.|TRBV29-1
TGCAGCGTCCGAGGCGGGAATAATGAGCAGTTCTTC
CSVRGGNNEQFF
>TRBJ1-6|17|.|.|TRBV9
TGTGCCAGCAGCGCACATCAGGGAGGGGCGAATAATTCACCCCTCCACTTT
CASSAHQGGANNSPLHF
>TRBJ2-3|11|.|.|TRBV6-5
TGTGCCAGCAGCCAAGGGGGAACGCAGTATTTT
CASSQGGTQYF